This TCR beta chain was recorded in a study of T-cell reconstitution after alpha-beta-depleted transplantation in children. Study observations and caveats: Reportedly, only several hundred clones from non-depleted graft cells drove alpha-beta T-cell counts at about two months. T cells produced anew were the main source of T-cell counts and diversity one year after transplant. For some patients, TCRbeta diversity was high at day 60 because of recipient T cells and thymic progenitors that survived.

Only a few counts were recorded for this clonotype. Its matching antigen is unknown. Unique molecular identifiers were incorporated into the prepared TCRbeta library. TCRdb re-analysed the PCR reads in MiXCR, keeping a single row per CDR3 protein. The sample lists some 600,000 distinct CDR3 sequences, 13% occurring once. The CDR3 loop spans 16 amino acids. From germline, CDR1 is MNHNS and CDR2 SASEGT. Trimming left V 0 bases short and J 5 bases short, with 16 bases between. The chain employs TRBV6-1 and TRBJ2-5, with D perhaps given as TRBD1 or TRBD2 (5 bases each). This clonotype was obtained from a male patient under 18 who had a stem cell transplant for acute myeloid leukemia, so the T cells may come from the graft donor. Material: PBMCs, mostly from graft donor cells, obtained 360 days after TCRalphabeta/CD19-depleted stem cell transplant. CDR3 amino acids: CASSEAPPGRSETQYF. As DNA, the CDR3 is TGTGCCAGCAGTGAAGCACCCCCGGGACGGTCGGAGACCCAGTACTTC.